Below, one TCR beta chain is given with its context. Its specificity is not known. Germline and junction disagree at one end, which may indicate a read error. The sample originates from a study of T cell repertoires in cytomegalovirus infection. Germline CDR1 MGHRA, CDR2 YSYEKL. The CDR3 consists of 16 residues. Study-level findings and limits: The ex vivo response was dominated by HLA-C-restricted CMV-specific TCR beta clonotypes.

TCRdb re-called the reads with MiXCR, one entry per CDR3 protein. The profile shows 550,000 to 850,000 distinct CDR3 sequences, around a third of them singletons. The specimen comprised cultured PBMCs, sampled from culture after CMV antigen stimulation. The receptor was derived from a human donor in good health (CMV status not recorded). Some clones in this sample may be carry-over from other donors' samples. V and J are TRBV4-1 and TRBJ1-4, with D perhaps TRBD1 (5 bases). CDR3 protein: CASSPEGTGLAEKQFF. The CDR3 coding sequence is TGCGCCAGCAGCCCCGAGGGCACAGGCCTGGCGGAAAAACAGTTTTTT.